Presented here are 6 T cell receptor beta chains from one specimen sequenced in a study of cytomegalovirus exposure and HLA in healthy donors. With 60 Vbeta and 13 Jbeta primers, the PCR was carried out. Clones were read by immunoSEQ multiplex PCR, and TCRdb kept only the in-frame ones, dropping some. The sample lists 130,000 to 150,000 clones, roughly three quarters occurring once. Material: PBMCs. The receptors originated from a woman in her forties in good health and CMV-seropositive.

The V call is TRBV19, the J call TRBJ1-1; 9 bases are shared with TRBD1. The CDR3 has 13 residues. Germline V CDR1 and CDR2: LNHDA, SQIVND (reference sequence). Unmatched junction bases numbered 3, after V lost 6 bases and J lost 4 bases. CDR3 protein: CASSKTGGTEAFF. CDR3 sequence (DNA): TGTGCCAGTAGCAAGACAGGGGGCACTGAAGCTTTCTTT.

This chain links TRBV5-1 with TRBJ2-3; 8 bases fit TRBD2. The germline CDR1 and CDR2 sequences are SGHRS and YFSETQ. The junction had 8 bases not matched to a gene; V was cut back by 0 bases and J by 5 bases. The CDR3 covers 16 residues. The CDR3 spells CASSLAGGGLVDTQYF. In DNA, the CDR3 is TGCGCCAGCAGCTTGGCCGGCGGGGGGCTTGTAGATACGCAGTATTTT.

V and J are TRBV25-1 and TRBJ2-1; D is uncertain. CDR1 and CDR2 (germline): MGHDK, SYGVNS. V was shortened by 3 bases and J by 4 bases, with 7 bases between the two germline ends. The CDR3 contains 13 residues. The CDR3 DNA reads TGTGCCAGCAGTGATCCTCCGTACAATGAGCAGTTCTTC. The encoded protein is CASSDPPYNEQFF.

The chain joins TRBV7-9 to TRBJ2-7; 7 bases fit TRBD2. The CDR3 contains 14 residues. Germline loops: CDR1 SEHNR, CDR2 FQNEAQ (reference sequence). Losses at the gene ends were 4 bases for V and 2 bases for J; bases not matched to a gene: 5. CDR3 sequence: CASSSQRGTYEQYF. CDR3 bases: TGTGCCAGCAGCTCCCAGCGGGGCACCTACGAGCAGTACTTC.

This chain joins TRBV5-4 and TRBJ2-7; D perhaps matches TRBD1 (6 bases). The germline V and J ends were trimmed by 5 bases and 9 bases, with 18 bases remaining between them. CDR3 length: 13 residues. Germline V gene sequence: CDR1 SGHNT, CDR2 YYREEE (reference sequence). In DNA, the CDR3 is TGTGCCAGCAGACTTGGGACAATGGGCGGGCAGTACTTC. This gives the protein CASRLGTMGGQYF.

V and J are TRBV4-1 and TRBJ2-1; possibly TRBD1 for D (6 bases). Germline assignment: CDR1 MGHRA and CDR2 YSYEKL. There are 16 residues in the CDR3. The V end was cut by 4 bases, the J end by 9 bases, with 22 bases between. This CDR3 is CASSLTQGPPFTEQFF. As DNA, the CDR3 is TGCGCCAGCAGCCTAACACAGGGACCCCCGTTTACTGAGCAGTTCTTC.